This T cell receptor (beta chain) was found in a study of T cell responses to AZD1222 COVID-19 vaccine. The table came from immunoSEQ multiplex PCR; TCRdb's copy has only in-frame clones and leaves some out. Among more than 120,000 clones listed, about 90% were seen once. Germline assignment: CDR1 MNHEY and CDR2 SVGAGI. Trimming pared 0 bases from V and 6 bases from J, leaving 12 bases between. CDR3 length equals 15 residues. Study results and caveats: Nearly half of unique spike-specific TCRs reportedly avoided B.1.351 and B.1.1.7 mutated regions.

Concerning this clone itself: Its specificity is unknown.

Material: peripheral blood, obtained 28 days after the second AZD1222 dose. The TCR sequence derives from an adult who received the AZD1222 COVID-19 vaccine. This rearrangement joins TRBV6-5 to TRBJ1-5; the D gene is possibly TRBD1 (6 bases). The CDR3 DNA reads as TGTGCCAGCAGTTACTCCGCGCAGGGGACTCAGCCCCAGCATTTT. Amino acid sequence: CASSYSAQGTQPQHF.